The rows below give T cell receptor beta chains drawn from one sample of a study of T cell repertoires and Cas9 in healthy adults. Sequencing used immunoSEQ multiplex PCR; TCRdb keeps in-frame clones, though not all of them. Here the sample spans fewer than 25,000 clones, more than 80% being singletons. Input material: CD4+ effector T cells (CD127+, CD25-, CD137-, CD154-) from PBMCs; culture status not recorded. Receptor source: a human donor in good health. CDR3s include the opening cysteine and the closing phenylalanine or tryptophan. A D gene is named only where the DNA matches it firmly. A row's size may be missing; if present it is once, few, many or a size class.

v_gene: TRBV20-1; d_gene: -; j_gene: TRBJ2-1; abundance: -; CDR3aa: CSATGRYEQFF; CDR3nt: TGCAGTGCTACCGGGAGATATGAGCAGTTCTTC
v_gene: TRBV2; d_gene: -; j_gene: TRBJ1-2; abundance: -; CDR3aa: CASGGNTRRGGGYTF; CDR3nt: TGTGCCAGCGGGGGCAATACCCGACGGGGTGGTGGCTACACCTTC
v_gene: TRBV5-1; d_gene: -; j_gene: TRBJ1-2; abundance: -; CDR3aa: CASSLDRSLDGYTF; CDR3nt: TGCGCCAGCAGCTTGGACCGTTCGTTGGATGGCTACACCTTC
v_gene: TRBV7-3; d_gene: -; j_gene: TRBJ1-1; abundance: -; CDR3aa: CASSLDRGEAFF; CDR3nt: TGTGCCAGCAGCTTGGACCGCGGGGAAGCTTTCTTT
v_gene: TRBV19; d_gene: TRBD1; j_gene: TRBJ1-5; abundance: -; CDR3aa: CASWVTGGSQPQHF; CDR3nt: TGTGCCAGTTGGGTGACAGGGGGATCTCAGCCCCAGCATTTT
v_gene: TRBV6-1; d_gene: TRBD1; j_gene: TRBJ1-6; abundance: -; CDR3aa: CASSERTGTSYNSPLHF; CDR3nt: TGTGCCAGCAGTGAAAGGACAGGGACCTCCTATAATTCACCCCTCCACTTT
v_gene: TRBV28; d_gene: -; j_gene: TRBJ2-7; abundance: -; CDR3aa: CASSTYSTYEQCF; CDR3nt: TGTGCCAGCAGCACCTACAGCACCTACGAGCAGTGCTTC
v_gene: TRBV9; d_gene: TRBD2; j_gene: TRBJ2-1; abundance: -; CDR3aa: CASSVGWASGGTEQFF; CDR3nt: TGTGCCAGCAGCGTGGGCTGGGCTAGCGGGGGGACAGAGCAGTTCTTC
v_gene: TRBV28; d_gene: -; j_gene: TRBJ1-2; abundance: -; CDR3aa: CASGPNWGYTF; CDR3nt: TGTGCCAGCGGGCCCAACTGGGGCTACACCTTC
v_gene: TRBV6-5; d_gene: -; j_gene: TRBJ1-2; abundance: -; CDR3aa: CASSSILDVAYGYTF; CDR3nt: TGTGCCAGCAGTTCAATCCTTGATGTTGCCTATGGCTACACCTTC
v_gene: TRBV7-2; d_gene: -; j_gene: TRBJ1-2; abundance: -; CDR3aa: CASTPGQTNYGYTF; CDR3nt: TGTGCCAGCACTCCGGGGCAGACTAACTATGGCTACACCTTC
v_gene: TRBV28; d_gene: TRBD2; j_gene: TRBJ2-7; abundance: once; CDR3aa: CASSQSPGTSGSYEQYF; CDR3nt: TGTGCCAGCAGTCAGTCCCCGGGGACTAGCGGGAGCTACGAGCAGTACTTC
v_gene: TRBV7-3; d_gene: -; j_gene: TRBJ1-2; abundance: -; CDR3aa: CASSPSSSENYGYTF; CDR3nt: TGTGCCAGCAGCCCCAGTAGTTCGGAGAACTATGGCTACACCTTC
v_gene: TRBV7-9; d_gene: TRBD1; j_gene: TRBJ1-2; abundance: -; CDR3aa: CASSPGGRGDIYGYTF; CDR3nt: TGTGCCAGCAGCCCAGGGGGCAGGGGGGATATCTATGGCTACACCTTC
v_gene: TRBV2; d_gene: -; j_gene: TRBJ2-3; abundance: -; CDR3aa: CASSEEGGDTQYF; CDR3nt: TGTGCCAGCAGTGAAGAAGGGGGGGATACGCAGTATTTT
v_gene: TRBV11-3; d_gene: TRBD1; j_gene: TRBJ2-2; abundance: -; CDR3aa: CASSSRDRERELFF; CDR3nt: TGTGCCAGCAGCTCCCGGGACAGGGAAAGGGAGCTGTTTTTT
v_gene: TRBV30; d_gene: TRBD2; j_gene: TRBJ2-7; abundance: -; CDR3aa: CAWSVVSGVYEQYF; CDR3nt: TGTGCCTGGAGTGTGGTTAGCGGGGTCTACGAGCAGTACTTC
v_gene: TRBV6-1; d_gene: -; j_gene: TRBJ1-1; abundance: -; CDR3aa: CASSENSRNTEAFF; CDR3nt: TGTGCCAGCAGTGAAAATTCCAGGAACACTGAAGCTTTCTTT
v_gene: TRBV30; d_gene: -; j_gene: TRBJ2-7; abundance: -; CDR3aa: CAWSGGTGSQYF; CDR3nt: TGTGCCTGGAGTGGGGGGACCGGCTCGCAGTACTTC
v_gene: TRBV19; d_gene: -; j_gene: TRBJ1-1; abundance: -; CDR3aa: CASSITPGGGRTEAFF; CDR3nt: TGTGCCAGTAGTATCACCCCCGGCGGGGGAAGAACTGAAGCTTTCTTT
v_gene: TRBV19; d_gene: TRBD1; j_gene: TRBJ1-1; abundance: -; CDR3aa: CASSMRGQMNTEAFF; CDR3nt: TGTGCCAGTAGTATGCGGGGACAGATGAACACTGAAGCTTTCTTT
v_gene: TRBV6-6; d_gene: -; j_gene: TRBJ1-1; abundance: -; CDR3aa: CASSYGRDTEAFF; CDR3nt: TGTGCCAGCAGCTATGGGAGGGACACTGAAGCTTTCTTT
v_gene: TRBV4-1; d_gene: -; j_gene: TRBJ1-2; abundance: -; CDR3aa: CASSQDRLSGYGYTF; CDR3nt: TGCGCCAGCAGCCAAGACAGACTTTCTGGCTATGGCTACACCTTC
v_gene: TRBV5-1; d_gene: -; j_gene: TRBJ2-7; abundance: -; CDR3aa: CASSLGRRTKDEQYF; CDR3nt: TGCGCCAGCAGCTTGGGACGCCGGACGAAGGACGAGCAGTACTTC
v_gene: TRBV5-1; d_gene: TRBD1; j_gene: TRBJ1-2; abundance: -; CDR3aa: CASSEDRVQRGYTF; CDR3nt: TGCGCCAGCAGCGAAGACAGGGTCCAGCGTGGCTACACCTTC
v_gene: TRBV11-2; d_gene: TRBD1; j_gene: TRBJ2-3; abundance: -; CDR3aa: CASSGDRGNGDTQYF; CDR3nt: TGTGCCAGCAGCGGGGACAGGGGGAATGGGGATACGCAGTATTTT
v_gene: TRBV7-3; d_gene: -; j_gene: TRBJ1-1; abundance: -; CDR3aa: CASSLLGVNTEAFF; CDR3nt: TGTGCCAGCAGCTTATTAGGGGTGAACACTGAAGCTTTCTTT
v_gene: TRBV6-1; d_gene: -; j_gene: TRBJ1-6; abundance: -; CDR3aa: CASSEGSGLYNSPLHF; CDR3nt: TGTGCCAGCAGTGAGGGATCGGGCCTGTATAATTCACCCCTCCACTTT
v_gene: TRBV10-3; d_gene: TRBD2; j_gene: TRBJ2-5; abundance: -; CDR3aa: CAIRREGRETQYF; CDR3nt: TGTGCCATCAGGCGGGAGGGCCGAGAGACCCAGTACTTC
v_gene: TRBV6-5; d_gene: -; j_gene: TRBJ1-2; abundance: -; CDR3aa: CASSVTGSYGYTF; CDR3nt: TGTGCCAGCAGTGTCACAGGGTCCTATGGCTACACCTTC
v_gene: TRBV7-8; d_gene: -; j_gene: TRBJ2-2; abundance: -; CDR3aa: CASSPSGGGGSTGELFF; CDR3nt: TGTGCCAGCAGCCCCAGCGGAGGGGGGGGTTCCACCGGGGAGCTGTTTTTT
v_gene: TRBV5-1; d_gene: TRBD2; j_gene: TRBJ2-7; abundance: -; CDR3aa: CASSLVSSGGNPYEQYF; CDR3nt: TGCGCCAGCAGCTTGGTGTCTAGCGGGGGTAACCCCTACGAGCAGTACTTC
v_gene: TRBV28; d_gene: -; j_gene: TRBJ1-5; abundance: -; CDR3aa: CASSFLGALRNQPQHF; CDR3nt: TGTGCCAGCAGTTTTCTGGGGGCCTTAAGGAATCAGCCCCAGCATTTT
v_gene: TRBV15; d_gene: -; j_gene: TRBJ2-5; abundance: -; CDR3aa: CATSIYEKTQYF; CDR3nt: TGTGCCACCAGCATCTACGAGAAGACCCAGTACTTC
v_gene: TRBV7-2; d_gene: TRBD1; j_gene: TRBJ1-1; abundance: -; CDR3aa: CASSAAGGLATEAFF; CDR3nt: TGTGCCAGCAGCGCTGCAGGGGGACTTGCCACTGAAGCTTTCTTT
v_gene: TRBV6-1; d_gene: -; j_gene: TRBJ2-7; abundance: -; CDR3aa: CASSGQPIDEQYF; CDR3nt: TGTGCCAGCAGTGGACAGCCTATCGACGAGCAGTACTTC
v_gene: TRBV7-3; d_gene: TRBD1; j_gene: TRBJ2-7; abundance: -; CDR3aa: CASSPIYPGGEQYF; CDR3nt: TGTGCCAGCAGCCCGATATACCCAGGGGGCGAGCAGTACTTC
v_gene: TRBV5-1; d_gene: -; j_gene: TRBJ2-1; abundance: -; CDR3aa: CASSTIDSGLYNEQFF; CDR3nt: TGCGCCAGCAGCACTATTGATAGCGGCCTTTACAATGAGCAGTTCTTC
v_gene: TRBV4-1; d_gene: -; j_gene: TRBJ2-4; abundance: -; CDR3aa: CASSQESPVAKNIQYF; CDR3nt: TGCGCCAGCAGCCAAGAATCCCCGGTAGCCAAAAACATTCAGTACTTC
v_gene: TRBV5-6; d_gene: -; j_gene: TRBJ1-5; abundance: -; CDR3aa: CASSPQGSNQPQHF; CDR3nt: TGTGCCAGCAGCCCTCAGGGGAGCAATCAGCCCCAGCATTTT
v_gene: TRBV2; d_gene: -; j_gene: TRBJ2-3; abundance: -; CDR3aa: CASSERVFTDTQYF; CDR3nt: TGTGCCAGCAGTGAAAGGGTGTTCACAGATACGCAGTATTTT
v_gene: TRBV19; d_gene: -; j_gene: TRBJ1-1; abundance: -; CDR3aa: CASSKTGVVNTEAFF; CDR3nt: TGTGCCAGTAGTAAGACGGGGGTGGTGAACACTGAAGCTTTCTTT
v_gene: TRBV21-1; d_gene: -; j_gene: TRBJ1-1; abundance: -; CDR3aa: CASSKLVANTIRTEAFF; CDR3nt: TGTGCCAGCAGCAAATTGGTAGCTAACACAATTCGCACTGAAGCTTTCTTT
v_gene: TRBV2; d_gene: -; j_gene: TRBJ2-5; abundance: -; CDR3aa: CASRRPPGEQYF; CDR3nt: TGTGCCAGCAGGCGCCCTCCCGGTGAGCAGTACTTC
v_gene: TRBV6-9; d_gene: -; j_gene: TRBJ2-2; abundance: -; CDR3aa: CASSPGLGGELFF; CDR3nt: TGTGCCAGCAGCCCGGGGTTGGGCGGGGAGCTGTTTTTT
v_gene: TRBV9; d_gene: TRBD1; j_gene: TRBJ1-2; abundance: -; CDR3aa: CASSSRQGAGGYTF; CDR3nt: TGTGCCAGCAGCTCACGACAGGGGGCCGGAGGCTACACCTTC
v_gene: TRBV7-7; d_gene: -; j_gene: TRBJ2-5; abundance: -; CDR3aa: CASSPAGGQTQYF; CDR3nt: TGTGCTAGCAGCCCGGCAGGGGGGCAGACCCAGTACTTC